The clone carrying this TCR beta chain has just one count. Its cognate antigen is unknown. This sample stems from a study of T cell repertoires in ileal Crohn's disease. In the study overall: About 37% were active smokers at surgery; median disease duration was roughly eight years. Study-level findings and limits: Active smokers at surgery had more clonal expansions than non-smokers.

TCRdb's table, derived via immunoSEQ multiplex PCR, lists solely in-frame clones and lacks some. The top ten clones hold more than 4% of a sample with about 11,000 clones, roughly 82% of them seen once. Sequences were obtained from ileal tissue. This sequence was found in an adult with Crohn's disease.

CDR3 bases: TGTGCCAGCAGCTTGGGAGGGGGGGGCACTAGCACAGATACGCAGTATTTT. The encoded protein is CASSLGGGGTSTDTQYF. J is TRBJ2-3 and V is TRBV5-6; maybe TRBD2 (7 bases). With 0 bases removed from V and 0 bases from J, the gap between germline ends came to 14 bases. Germline V gives CDR1 SGHDT, CDR2 YYEEEE. The CDR3 is made up of 17 amino acids.